This T cell receptor beta chain stems from a study of blood T cell repertoires in COVID-19. Profiled with immunoSEQ multiplex PCR; TCRdb holds only in-frame clones, not every one. The sample contains around 400,000 clones, about nine tenths of which appear only once. In this sample, this clone turned up once. The CDR3 loop spans 18 amino acids. Germline CDR1 SGHVS, CDR2 FNYEAQ. Losses at the gene ends were 4 bases for V and 4 bases for J; bases not matched to a gene: 11. The sample was PBMCs or T cells enriched from blood (not recorded which). The J gene is TRBJ2-2, the V gene TRBV7-6; 11 bases align to TRBD2. The TCR originated in a woman aged 30 to 39 who had recovered from COVID-19. In DNA, the CDR3 is TGTGCCAGCAGCTCCTCCCCGCCGGGACTAGCGGTCACCGGGGAGCTGTTTTTT. It specifies CASSSSPPGLAVTGELFF.